This TCR beta chain was identified in a study of blood T cell repertoires in COVID-19. Whole-study context: The United States, Italy and Spain were the sources of the acute and convalescent COVID-19 samples. T cells, B-cell-depleted T cells, or PBMCs supplied cDNA or gDNA.

As originally analysed: Amplification of reference gene primers provided the estimated nucleated cell counts. The method was immunoSEQ multiplex PCR; TCRdb's version includes in-frame clones alone and lacks a portion of them. D and trimming come from the DNA, and the V and J calls and clone size come from that table. The sample carries some 120,000 clones, 80% to 90% recorded once. The germline V gene has CDR1 MDHEN and CDR2 SYDVKM. V dropped 6 bases and J dropped 0 bases, with 16 bases sitting between them. CDR3 length: 16 amino acids. The chain links TRBV28 to TRBJ2-3, with D perhaps TRBD1 (6 bases). The TCR originated in a woman between 45 and 65 years old with active or convalescent COVID-19. Sequenced input: peripheral blood. The CDR3 protein is CASSGPRTASTDTQYF. In DNA form, the CDR3 reads TGTGCCAGCAGCGGACCGAGGACAGCTAGCACAGATACGCAGTATTTT.